The entry below describes one TCR beta chain. Its antigen remains undetermined. The input lacks base qualities; no much larger clone sits a single base away. The data derive from a study of blood T cell repertoires in COVID-19 (TCRdb year 2020). With regard to the full study: Collaborator samples came from the United States, Italy and Spain and covered acute and convalescent phases of COVID-19. A freely available public database, intended as a resource for researchers studying the immune response to SARS-CoV-2, is where the repertoires were released. Where available, HLA class I and class II types were obtained from metadata supplied by the sample provider rather than from assay-based typing. Sample metadata almost always included a de-identified subject ID, COVID-19 status, age in years and sex. Samples were obtained from the ongoing ImmuneRACE study (first 160 participants) and from 1,254 subjects provided by 6 global collaborators. The prospective study material was composed of cDNA or gDNA derived from T cells, B-cell-depleted T cells, or PBMCs. The dataset comprised deeply sampled blood TCRbeta repertoires from subjects exposed to, actively infected with, or recovered from COVID-19. The study at large found these results: How much clinical and demographic metadata was included differed by source and by participant, and the metadata was provided uncurated.

TCRbeta CDR3 regions were amplified from genomic DNA by means of the immunoSEQ Assay, a bias-controlled multiplex PCR. On the authors' methods: The number of nucleated cells in each sample was estimated by amplification of reference gene primers within the assay. To quantify the absolute abundance of each unique TCRbeta CDR3 rearrangement, sequence reads were collapsed and filtered. For each sample, productive Simpson clonality was calculated as the square root of Simpson's diversity index across productive rearrangements. TCRdb took over this immuneACCESS table, retaining in-frame rearrangements with V and J assigned. Such tables are incomplete; in checked studies, under half of the missing clones stem from an unresolved V gene, and the remainder is unexplained. V, J and clone size derive from that table, while D and trimming were established from the DNA sequence. The sample table contains around 160,000 clones; only one count was recorded for roughly 80% of them. The ten largest account for approximately 38% of the sample.

The collaborating institutions used their own protocols to collect whole blood in K2EDTA tubes. For TCRbeta analysis, collaborator samples were shipped as frozen whole blood, as isolated PBMCs, or as DNA extracted from either sample type. Specimen: peripheral blood. This sequence was found in a human donor in a cohort sampled during active COVID-19.

The CDR3 in this case is CASSPESRGQPQHF. The base sequence is TGTGCCAGCTCGCCCGAATCGCGGGGGCAGCCCCAGCATTTT. The chain was built from TRBV18 and TRBJ1-5; TRBD1 is a weak D gene call, 5 bases matching. V was cut back by 6 bases and J by 7 bases, leaving a gap of 16 bases between them. The CDR3 holds 14 amino acids from the cysteine to the phenylalanine. The sequence is cut down to CDR3 DNA, 42 bases in frame from base 1. The germline V gene gives CDR1 as KGHSH and CDR2 as LQKENI.